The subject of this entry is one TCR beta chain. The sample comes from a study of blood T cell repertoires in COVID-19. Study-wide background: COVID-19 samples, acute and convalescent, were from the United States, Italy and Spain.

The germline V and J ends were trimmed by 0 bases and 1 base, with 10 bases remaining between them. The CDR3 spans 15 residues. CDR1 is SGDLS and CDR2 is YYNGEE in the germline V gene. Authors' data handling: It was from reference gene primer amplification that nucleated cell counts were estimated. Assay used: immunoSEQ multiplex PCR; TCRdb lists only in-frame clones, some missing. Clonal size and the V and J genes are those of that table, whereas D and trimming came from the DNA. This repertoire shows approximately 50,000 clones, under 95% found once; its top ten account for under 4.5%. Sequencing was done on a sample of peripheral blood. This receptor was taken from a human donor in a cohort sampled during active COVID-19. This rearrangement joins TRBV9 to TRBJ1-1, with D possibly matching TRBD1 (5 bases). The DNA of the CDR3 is TGTGCCAGCAGCGTAGTAGACAGATGGAACACTGAAGCTTTCTTT. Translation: CASSVVDRWNTEAFF.